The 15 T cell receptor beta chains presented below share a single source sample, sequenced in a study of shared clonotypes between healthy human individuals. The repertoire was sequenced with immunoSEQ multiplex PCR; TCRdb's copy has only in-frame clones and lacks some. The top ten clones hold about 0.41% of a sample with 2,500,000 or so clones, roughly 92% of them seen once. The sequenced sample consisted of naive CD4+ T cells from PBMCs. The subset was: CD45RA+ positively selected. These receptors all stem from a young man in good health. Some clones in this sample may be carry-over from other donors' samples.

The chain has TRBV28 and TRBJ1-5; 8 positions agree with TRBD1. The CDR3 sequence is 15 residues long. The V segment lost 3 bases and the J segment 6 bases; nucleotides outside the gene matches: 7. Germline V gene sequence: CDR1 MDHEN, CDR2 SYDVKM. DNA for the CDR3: TGTGCCAGCAGTTTTTTACAGGGGGTTGGTCAGCCCCAGCATTTT. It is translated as CASSFLQGVGQPQHF.

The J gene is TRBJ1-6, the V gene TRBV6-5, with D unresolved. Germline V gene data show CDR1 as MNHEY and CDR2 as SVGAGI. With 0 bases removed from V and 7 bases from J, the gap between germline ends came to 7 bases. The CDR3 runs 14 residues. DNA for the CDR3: TGTGCCAGCAGTTACTCGAACCGGAATTCACCCCTCCACTTT. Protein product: CASSYSNRNSPLHF.

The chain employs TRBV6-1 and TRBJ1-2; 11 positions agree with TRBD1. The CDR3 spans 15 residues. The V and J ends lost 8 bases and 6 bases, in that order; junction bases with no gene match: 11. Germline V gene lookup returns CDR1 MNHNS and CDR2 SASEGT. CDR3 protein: CASQGLDRGLDGYTF. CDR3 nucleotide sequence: TGTGCCAGCCAGGGCTTGGACAGGGGGCTCGATGGCTACACCTTC.

This chain's CDR3 is CASGITTEETQYF. Here the CDR3 DNA reads TGCGCCAGCGGTATCACAACCGAGGAGACCCAGTACTTC. This chain joins TRBV5-1 and TRBJ2-5; D is unresolved. The germline V gene encodes CDR1 SGHRS and CDR2 YFSETQ. Trimming took 7 bases from V and 5 from J, leaving 15 bases between them. CDR3 length: 13 amino acids.

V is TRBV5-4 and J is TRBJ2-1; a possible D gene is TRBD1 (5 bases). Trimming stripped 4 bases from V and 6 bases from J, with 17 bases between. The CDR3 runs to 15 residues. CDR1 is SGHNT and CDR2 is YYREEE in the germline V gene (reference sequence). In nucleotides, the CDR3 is TGTGCCAGCAGCGGCGACAGATGGGTCTCCAATGAGCAGTTCTTC. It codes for CASSGDRWVSNEQFF.

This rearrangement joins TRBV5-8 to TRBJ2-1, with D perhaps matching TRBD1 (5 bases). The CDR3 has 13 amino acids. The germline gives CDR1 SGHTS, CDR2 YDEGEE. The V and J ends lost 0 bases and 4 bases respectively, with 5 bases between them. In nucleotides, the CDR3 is TGTGCCAGCAGCTTGGACAGGTACAATGAGCAGTTCTTC. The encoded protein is CASSLDRYNEQFF.

The CDR3 nucleotides read TGTGCCAGCAGTGATCCCCGGGGACAGGGGGCTGGAGGCTACACCTTC. This codes for CASSDPRGQGAGGYTF. The rearrangement links TRBV6-1 to TRBJ1-2; 12 positions agree with TRBD1. This CDR3 has 16 amino acids. V lost 3 bases and J lost 8; bases outside the gene matches: 10. CDR1 is MNHNS and CDR2 is SASEGT in the germline V gene.

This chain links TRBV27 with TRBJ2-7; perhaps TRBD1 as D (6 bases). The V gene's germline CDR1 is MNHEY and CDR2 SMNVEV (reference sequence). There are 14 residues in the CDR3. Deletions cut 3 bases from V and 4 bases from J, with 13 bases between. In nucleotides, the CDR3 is TGTGCCAGCAGTTTTTGGGGCCAGGGGTACGAGCAGTACTTC. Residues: CASSFWGQGYEQYF.

CDR3 in DNA: TGTGCCAGCAGCTTGGTGCAGGGGGCTCGGGGCACCGGGGAGCTGTTTTTT. Translating gives CASSLVQGARGTGELFF. The rearrangement joins TRBV5-8 to TRBJ2-2; 8 nucleotides agree with TRBD1. Germline CDR1 SGHTS, CDR2 YDEGEE. V lost 0 bases and J lost 4; bases outside the gene matches: 8. The CDR3 has 17 amino acids.

DNA of the CDR3: TGCGCCAGCAGGGTAGGCGGTCACGAGCAGTACTTC. Its protein is CASRVGGHEQYF. The V and J genes are TRBV5-1 and TRBJ2-7; D is uncertain. This CDR3 contains 12 residues. CDR1 is SGHRS and CDR2 is YFSETQ in the germline V gene. Trimming shortened V by 5 bases and J by 5 bases, and 11 bases separated the two germline ends.

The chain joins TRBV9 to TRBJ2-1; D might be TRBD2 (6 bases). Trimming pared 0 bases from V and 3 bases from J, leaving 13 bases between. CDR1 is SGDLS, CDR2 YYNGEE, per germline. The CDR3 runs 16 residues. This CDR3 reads CASSVGPLEGYNEQFF. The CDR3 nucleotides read TGTGCCAGCAGCGTAGGGCCGCTGGAGGGCTACAATGAGCAGTTCTTC.

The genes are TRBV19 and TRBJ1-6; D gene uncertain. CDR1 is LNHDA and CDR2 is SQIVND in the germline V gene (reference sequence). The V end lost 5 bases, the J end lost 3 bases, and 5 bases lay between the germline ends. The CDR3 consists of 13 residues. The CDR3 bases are TGTGCCAGTAGTTTTGGCTATAATTCACCCCTCCACTTT. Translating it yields CASSFGYNSPLHF.

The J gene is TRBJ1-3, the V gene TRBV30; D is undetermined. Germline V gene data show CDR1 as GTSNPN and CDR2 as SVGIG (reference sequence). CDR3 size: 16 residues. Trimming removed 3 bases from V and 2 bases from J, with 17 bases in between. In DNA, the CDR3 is TGTGCCTGGAGGGCCCCTAGTGGTACCGCTGGAAACACCATATATTTT. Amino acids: CAWRAPSGTAGNTIYF.

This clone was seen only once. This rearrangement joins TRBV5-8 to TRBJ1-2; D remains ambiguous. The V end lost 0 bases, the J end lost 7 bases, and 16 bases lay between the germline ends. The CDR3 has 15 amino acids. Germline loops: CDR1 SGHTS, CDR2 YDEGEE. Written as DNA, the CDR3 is TGTGCCAGCAGCTTGGGTCGGCAGGCATTCGGTGGCTACACCTTC. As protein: CASSLGRQAFGGYTF.

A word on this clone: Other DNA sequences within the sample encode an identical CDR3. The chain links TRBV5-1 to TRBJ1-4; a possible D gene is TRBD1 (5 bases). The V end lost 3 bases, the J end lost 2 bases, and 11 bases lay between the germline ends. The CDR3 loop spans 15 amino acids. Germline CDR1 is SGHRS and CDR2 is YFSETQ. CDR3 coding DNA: TGCGCCAGCAGCTCCGGGGGGTCTACTAATGAAAAACTGTTTTTT. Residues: CASSSGGSTNEKLFF. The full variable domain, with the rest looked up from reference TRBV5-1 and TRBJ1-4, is KAGVTQTPRYLIKTRGQQVTLSCSPISGHRSVSWYQQTPGQGLQFLFEYFSETQRNKGNFPGRFSGRQFSNSRSEMNVSTLELGDSALYLCASSSGGSTNEKLFFGSGTQLSVL.